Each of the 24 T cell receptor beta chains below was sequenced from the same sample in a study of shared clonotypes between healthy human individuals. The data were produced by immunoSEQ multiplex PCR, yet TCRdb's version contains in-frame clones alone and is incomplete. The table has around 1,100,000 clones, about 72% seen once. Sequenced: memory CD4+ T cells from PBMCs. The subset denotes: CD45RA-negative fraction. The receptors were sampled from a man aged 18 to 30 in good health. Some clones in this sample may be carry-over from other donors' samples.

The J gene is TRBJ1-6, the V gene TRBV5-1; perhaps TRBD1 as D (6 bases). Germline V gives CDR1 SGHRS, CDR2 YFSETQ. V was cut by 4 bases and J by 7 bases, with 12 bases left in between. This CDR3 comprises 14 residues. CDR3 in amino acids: CASSIGQNNSPLHF. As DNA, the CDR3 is TGCGCCAGCAGCATCGGACAGAACAATTCACCCCTCCACTTT.

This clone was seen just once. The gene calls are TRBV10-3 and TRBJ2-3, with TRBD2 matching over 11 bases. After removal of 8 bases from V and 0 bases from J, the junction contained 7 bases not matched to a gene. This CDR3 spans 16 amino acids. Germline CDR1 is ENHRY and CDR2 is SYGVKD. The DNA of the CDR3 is TGTGCCATCCGGCCTTGGACTAGCGGGAGCACAGATACGCAGTATTTT. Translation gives CAIRPWTSGSTDTQYF.

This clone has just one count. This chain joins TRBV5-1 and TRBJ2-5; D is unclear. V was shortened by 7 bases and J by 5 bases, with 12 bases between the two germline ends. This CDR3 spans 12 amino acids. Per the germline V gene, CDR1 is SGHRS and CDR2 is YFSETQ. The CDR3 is CASGQEIETQYF. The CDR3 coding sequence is TGCGCCAGCGGGCAGGAAATTGAGACCCAGTACTTC.

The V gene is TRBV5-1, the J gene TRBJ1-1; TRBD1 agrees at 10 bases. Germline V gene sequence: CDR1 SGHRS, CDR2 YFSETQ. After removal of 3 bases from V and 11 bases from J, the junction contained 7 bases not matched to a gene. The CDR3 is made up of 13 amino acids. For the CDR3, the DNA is TGCGCCAGCAGCTCTGGACAGGGGGAGGGCGCTTTCTTT. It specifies CASSSGQGEGAFF.

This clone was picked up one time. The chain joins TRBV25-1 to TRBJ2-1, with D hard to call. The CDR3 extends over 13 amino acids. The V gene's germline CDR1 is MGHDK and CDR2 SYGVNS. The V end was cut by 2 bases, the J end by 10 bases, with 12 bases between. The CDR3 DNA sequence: TGTGCCAGCAGTGAAAAAGCGTACGGGGAGCAGTTCTTC. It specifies CASSEKAYGEQFF. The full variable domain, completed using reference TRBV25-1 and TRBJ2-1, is EADIYQTPRYLVIGTGKKITLECSQTMGHDKMYWYQQDPGMELHLIHYSYGVNSTEKGDLSSESTVSRIRTEHFPLTLESARPSHTSQYLCASSEKAYGEQFFGPGTRLTVL.

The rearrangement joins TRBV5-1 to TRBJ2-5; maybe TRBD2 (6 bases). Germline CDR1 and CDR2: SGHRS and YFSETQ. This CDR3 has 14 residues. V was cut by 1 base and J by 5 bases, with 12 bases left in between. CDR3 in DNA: TGCGCCAGCAGCTTGATGCGGGGAGAGGAGACCCAGTACTTC. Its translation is CASSLMRGEETQYF.

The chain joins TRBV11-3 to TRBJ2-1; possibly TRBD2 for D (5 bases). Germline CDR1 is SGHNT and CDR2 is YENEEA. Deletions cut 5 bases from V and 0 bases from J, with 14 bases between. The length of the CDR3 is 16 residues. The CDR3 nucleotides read TGTGCCAGCAGCCGCGCCCCAGCGGCCTCCTACAATGAGCAGTTCTTC. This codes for CASSRAPAASYNEQFF.

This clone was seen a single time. The CDR3 DNA follows: TGTGCCAGCAGCTTCCTGGGGGGACAGGGCAATGAAAAACTGTTTTTT. Protein product: CASSFLGGQGNEKLFF. The chain links TRBV28 to TRBJ1-4, with 9 nucleotides matching TRBD1. This CDR3 has 16 residues. The germline V gene encodes CDR1 MDHEN and CDR2 SYDVKM. J was trimmed by 5 bases and V by 6 bases; bases with no gene match: 10.

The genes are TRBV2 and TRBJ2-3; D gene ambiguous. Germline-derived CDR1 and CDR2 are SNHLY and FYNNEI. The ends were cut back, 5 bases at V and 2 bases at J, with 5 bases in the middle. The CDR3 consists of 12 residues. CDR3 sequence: CASSRLTDTQYF. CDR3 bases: TGTGCCAGCAGTCGTCTCACAGATACGCAGTATTTT.

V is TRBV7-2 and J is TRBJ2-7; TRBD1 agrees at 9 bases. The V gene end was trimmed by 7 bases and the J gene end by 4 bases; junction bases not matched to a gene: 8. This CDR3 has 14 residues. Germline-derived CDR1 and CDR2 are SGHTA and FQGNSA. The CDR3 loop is CASTHGQGPYEQYF. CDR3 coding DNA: TGTGCCAGCACCCATGGACAGGGGCCTTACGAGCAGTACTTC.

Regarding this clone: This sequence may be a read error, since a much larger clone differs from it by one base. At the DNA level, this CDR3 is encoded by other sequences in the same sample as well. The CDR3 region has the DNA TGTGCCTGGACCAGGCAGAAAGACAGTGAAGCTTTCTTT. Translating gives CAWTRQKDSEAFF. The rearrangement uses TRBV30 and TRBJ1-1; weak D call: TRBD1 (5 bases). Trimming shortened V by 4 bases and J by 7 bases, and 16 bases separated the two germline ends. The CDR3 consists of 13 residues. Germline CDR1 reads GTSNPN; CDR2 reads SVGIG (reference sequence).

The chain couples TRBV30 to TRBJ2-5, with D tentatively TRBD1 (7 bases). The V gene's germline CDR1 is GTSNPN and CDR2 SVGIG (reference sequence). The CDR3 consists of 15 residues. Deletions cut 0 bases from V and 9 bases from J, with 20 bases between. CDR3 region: CAWSVRGTASLSQYF. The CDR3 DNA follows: TGTGCCTGGAGTGTACGCGGGACAGCTAGTTTGTCCCAGTACTTC.

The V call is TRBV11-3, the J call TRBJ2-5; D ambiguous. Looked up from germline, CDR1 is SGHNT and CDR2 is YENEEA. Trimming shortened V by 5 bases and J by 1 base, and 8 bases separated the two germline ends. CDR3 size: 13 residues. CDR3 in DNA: TGTGCCAGCAGCATCCAGTCCCAAGAGACCCAGTACTTC. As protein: CASSIQSQETQYF.

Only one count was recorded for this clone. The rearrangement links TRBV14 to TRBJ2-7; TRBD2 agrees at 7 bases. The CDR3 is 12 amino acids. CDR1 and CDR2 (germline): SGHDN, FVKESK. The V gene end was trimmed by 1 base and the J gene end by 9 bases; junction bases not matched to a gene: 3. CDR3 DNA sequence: TGTGCCAGCAGCCAAGGACTAGCCGGGCAGTACTTC. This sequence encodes CASSQGLAGQYF.

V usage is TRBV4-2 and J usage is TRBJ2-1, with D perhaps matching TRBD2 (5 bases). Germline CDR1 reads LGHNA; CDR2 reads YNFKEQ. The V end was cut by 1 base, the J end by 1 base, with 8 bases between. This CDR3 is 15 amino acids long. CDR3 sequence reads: CASSQASGSYNEQFF. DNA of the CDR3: TGTGCCAGCAGCCAAGCGAGCGGATCCTACAATGAGCAGTTCTTC.

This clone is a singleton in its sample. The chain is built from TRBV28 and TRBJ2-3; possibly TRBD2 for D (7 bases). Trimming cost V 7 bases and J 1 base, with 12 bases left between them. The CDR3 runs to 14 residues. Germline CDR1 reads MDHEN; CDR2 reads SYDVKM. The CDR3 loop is CASTGGQGTDTQYF. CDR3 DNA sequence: TGTGCCAGCACCGGGGGGCAGGGCACAGATACGCAGTATTTT.

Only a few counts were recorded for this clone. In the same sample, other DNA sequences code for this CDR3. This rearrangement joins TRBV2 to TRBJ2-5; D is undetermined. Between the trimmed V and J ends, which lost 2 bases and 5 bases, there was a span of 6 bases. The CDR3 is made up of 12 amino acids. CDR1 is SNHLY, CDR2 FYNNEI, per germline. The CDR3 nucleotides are TGTGCCAGCAGTGAACTAGAGGAGACCCAGTACTTC. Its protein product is CASSELEETQYF.

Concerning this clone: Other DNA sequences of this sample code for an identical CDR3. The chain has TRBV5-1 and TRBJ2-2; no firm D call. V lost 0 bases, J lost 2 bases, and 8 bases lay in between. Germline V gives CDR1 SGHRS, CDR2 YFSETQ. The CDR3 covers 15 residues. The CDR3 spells CASSLERANTGELFF. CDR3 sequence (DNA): TGCGCCAGCAGCTTGGAACGGGCCAACACCGGGGAGCTGTTTTTT.

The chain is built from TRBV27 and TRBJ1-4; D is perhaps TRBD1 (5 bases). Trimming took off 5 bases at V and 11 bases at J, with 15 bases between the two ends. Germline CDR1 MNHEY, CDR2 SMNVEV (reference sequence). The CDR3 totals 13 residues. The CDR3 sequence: CASSLGQGKKLFF. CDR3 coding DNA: TGTGCCAGCAGTCTTGGTCAGGGAAAGAAACTGTTTTTT.

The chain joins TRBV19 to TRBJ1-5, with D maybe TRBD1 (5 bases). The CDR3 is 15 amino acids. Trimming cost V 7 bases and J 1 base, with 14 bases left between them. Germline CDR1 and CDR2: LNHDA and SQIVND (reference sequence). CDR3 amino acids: CASKQGRESNQPQHF. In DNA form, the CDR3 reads TGTGCCAGTAAGCAGGGTCGGGAGAGCAATCAGCCCCAGCATTTT.

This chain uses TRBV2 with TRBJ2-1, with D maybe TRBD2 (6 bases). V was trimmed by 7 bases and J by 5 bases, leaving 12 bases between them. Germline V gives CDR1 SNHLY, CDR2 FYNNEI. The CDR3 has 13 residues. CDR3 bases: TGTGCCAGCAATGAGCGGGTAGACAATGAGCAGTTCTTC. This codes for CASNERVDNEQFF.

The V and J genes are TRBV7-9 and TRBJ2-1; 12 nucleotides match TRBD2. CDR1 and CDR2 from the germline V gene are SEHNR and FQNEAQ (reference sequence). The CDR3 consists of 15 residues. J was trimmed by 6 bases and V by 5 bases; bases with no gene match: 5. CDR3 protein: CASSGLAGGPNEQFF. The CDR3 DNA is TGTGCCAGCAGCGGGCTAGCGGGAGGGCCCAATGAGCAGTTCTTC. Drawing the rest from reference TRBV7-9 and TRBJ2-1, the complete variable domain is DTGVSQNPRHKITKRGQNVTFRCDPISEHNRLYWYRQTLGQGPEFLTYFQNEAQLEKSRLLSDRFSAERPKGSFSTLEIQRTEQGDSAMYLCASSGLAGGPNEQFFGPGTRLTVL.

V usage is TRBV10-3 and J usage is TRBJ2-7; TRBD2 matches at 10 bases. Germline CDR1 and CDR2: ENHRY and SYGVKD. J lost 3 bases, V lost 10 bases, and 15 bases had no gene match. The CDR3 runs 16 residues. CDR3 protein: CASATMTSGLLYEQYF. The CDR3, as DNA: TGTGCCAGCGCTACAATGACTAGCGGGTTACTCTACGAGCAGTACTTC.

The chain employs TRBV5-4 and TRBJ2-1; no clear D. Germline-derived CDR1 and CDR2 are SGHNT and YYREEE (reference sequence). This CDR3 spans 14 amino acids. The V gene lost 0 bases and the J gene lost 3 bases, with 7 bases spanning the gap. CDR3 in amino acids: CASSLVGSYNEQFF. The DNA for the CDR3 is TGTGCCAGCAGCTTGGTGGGCAGCTACAATGAGCAGTTCTTC.